The clone carrying this T cell receptor beta chain has a handful of counts. Germline V CDR1 and CDR2: ENHRY, SYGVKD. This CDR3 is built from 15 residues. V lost 0 bases to trimming and J lost 4 bases, with 12 bases between them. These data belong to a study of T-cell reconstitution after alpha-beta-depleted transplantation in children. Construction of the TCRbeta library involved unique molecular identifiers. TCRdb reanalysed the PCR reads using MiXCR and keeps one entry per CDR3 protein. The top ten hold about 6% of the sample, which has 200,000 to 250,000 distinct CDR3 sequences, about a tenth seen once.

The chain recombines TRBV10-3 with TRBJ2-5; a weak D match, TRBD2 (5 bases). The source is a human donor who donated a stem cell graft to a child with acute lymphoblastic leukemia. Sequencing was performed on PBMCs from the stem cell graft donor, taken from the stem cell graft. The DNA of the CDR3 is TGTGCCATCAGTGAGTCATTGCAAGGAGGAGAGACCCAGTACTTC. Amino acid sequence: CAISESLQGGETQYF.